Presented here are 20 T cell receptor beta chains from one specimen sequenced in a study of T-cell reconstitution after alpha-beta-depleted transplantation in children. Library preparation (for TCRbeta) was performed with unique molecular identifiers. Using its own MiXCR run on the PCR reads, TCRdb lists one record per CDR3 protein. The repertoire holds 600,000 to 700,000 distinct CDR3 sequences, with over 10% as singletons. Here the sequenced sample was PBMCs, taken before TCRalphabeta/CD19-depleted stem cell transplant. These receptors were obtained from a girl aged 2 to 9 with congenital amegakaryocytic thrombocytopenia, due to receive a stem cell transplant.

The table lists this clonotype with many counts. This chain uses TRBV6-1 with TRBJ1-5; a weak D match, TRBD1 (5 bases). This CDR3 region has 14 residues. Trimming left V 6 bases short and J 4 bases short, with 13 bases between. Germline values: CDR1 MNHNS, CDR2 SASEGT. CDR3 region: CASSPGTDNQPQHF. Written as DNA, the CDR3 is TGTGCCAGCAGCCCCGGGACTGATAATCAGCCCCAGCATTTT.

The rearrangement joins TRBV10-3 to TRBJ2-2, with TRBD1 matching 8 bases. Per germline, CDR1 ENHRY and CDR2 SYGVKD. V was pared by 10 bases and J by 3 bases, with 1 base of the junction left unmatched. The CDR3 sequence is 12 residues long. The CDR3, as DNA: TGTGCCACGGGACAGGACACCGGGGAGCTGTTTTTT. Protein sequence: CATGQDTGELFF.

This clonotype was observed a single time. The gene calls are TRBV5-1 and TRBJ2-7; the match to TRBD2 covers 11 bases. Germline trimming cut 2 bases from V and 5 bases from J; bases unmatched to any gene: 3. CDR3 length equals 14 residues. CDR1 is SGHRS, CDR2 YFSETQ, per germline. This CDR3 reads CASSFFSGRDEQYF. The CDR3 coding sequence is TGCGCCAGCAGCTTTTTTAGCGGGAGGGACGAGCAGTACTTC.

This clonotype was seen a handful of times. The gene calls are TRBV5-1 and TRBJ2-7; TRBD2 matches at 11 bases. This CDR3 is built from 15 residues. J lost 5 bases, V lost 4 bases, and 8 bases had no gene match. The germline CDR1 and CDR2 sequences are SGHRS and YFSETQ. Here the CDR3 DNA reads TGCGCCAGCAGCAGCACCGGGACTAGCGGCAACGAGCAGTACTTC. Translated: CASSSTGTSGNEQYF.

This clonotype was seen many times. V gene TRBV28 combines with J gene TRBJ1-2; 8 nucleotides agree with TRBD1. Germline trimming cut 3 bases from V and 3 bases from J; bases unmatched to any gene: 6. The CDR3 loop spans 15 amino acids. Germline V gives CDR1 MDHEN, CDR2 SYDVKM. As DNA, the CDR3 is TGTGCCAGCAGTTTCCCCTACAGGGGGTACTATGGCTACACCTTC. This encodes CASSFPYRGYYGYTF.

The rearrangement uses TRBV12-3 or TRBV12-4 and TRBJ2-3; 7 positions match TRBD2. This CDR3 spans 16 amino acids. V shed 4 bases, J shed 3 bases, and the junction held 10 bases outside the gene matches. CDR3 protein: CASSSGGRGRTDTQYF. In DNA form, the CDR3 reads TGTGCCAGCAGTTCCGGCGGGAGAGGGAGGACAGATACGCAGTATTTT.

This clonotype was counted between two and nine times. The chain has TRBV28 and TRBJ1-3; TRBD1 aligns across 9 bases. Germline CDR1 MDHEN, CDR2 SYDVKM. After removal of 11 bases from V and 3 bases from J, the junction contained 2 bases not matched to a gene. The CDR3 extends over 12 amino acids. CDR3 DNA sequence: TGTGCCGGGGGACAGGGTGGAAACACCATATATTTT. This sequence encodes CAGGQGGNTIYF.

This clonotype was counted only a few times. The chain uses TRBV29-1 and TRBJ2-2; D remains unclear. CDR1 and CDR2 from the germline V gene are SQVTM and ANQGSEA. The V gene lost 4 bases and the J gene lost 4 bases, with 10 bases spanning the gap. The CDR3 has 13 residues. The CDR3 protein is CSVAPARTGELFF. In DNA, the CDR3 is TGCAGCGTTGCGCCGGCGCGCACCGGGGAGCTGTTTTTT.

V is TRBV7-6 and J is TRBJ1-1, with D possibly being TRBD1 (5 bases). CDR1 is SGHVS, CDR2 FNYEAQ, per germline. This CDR3 has 13 residues. V lost 5 bases and J lost 5, with 12 bases in between. The CDR3 spells CASSVQGWTEAFF. The CDR3 coding sequence is TGTGCCAGCAGCGTCCAGGGATGGACTGAAGCTTTCTTT.

The rearrangement links TRBV15 to TRBJ2-1; TRBD2 matches 8 bases. Germline V gene data show CDR1 as LNHNV and CDR2 as YYDKDF (reference sequence). V was pared by 2 bases and J by 7 bases, with 10 bases of the junction left unmatched. This CDR3 spans 16 amino acids. The CDR3 sequence: CATSRPTSVRGNEQFF. The CDR3 DNA reads as TGTGCCACCAGCAGACCGACTAGCGTTAGAGGAAATGAGCAGTTCTTC.

This clonotype was counted at least ten times. V gene TRBV5-6 combines with J gene TRBJ2-1, with 10 bases that match TRBD2. CDR1 is SGHDT and CDR2 is YYEEEE in the germline V gene. This CDR3 comprises 16 residues. The V gene end was trimmed by 6 bases and the J gene end by 4 bases; junction bases not matched to a gene: 10. For the CDR3, the DNA is TGTGCCAGCACTGTAGCGGGAGGTCTCGAATACAATGAGCAGTTCTTC. As protein: CASTVAGGLEYNEQFF.

This clonotype was detected ten times or more. V usage is TRBV5-1 and J usage is TRBJ2-2; a weak D match, TRBD1 (6 bases). The CDR3 covers 17 residues. Germline lookup yields CDR1 SGHRS and CDR2 YFSETQ. V shed 3 bases and J shed 1 base, with 16 bases lying between them. CDR3 amino acids: CASSSEPLGGNTGELFF. The CDR3 DNA is TGCGCCAGCAGCTCGGAACCTCTAGGGGGGAACACCGGGGAGCTGTTTTTT.

The genes are TRBV20-1 and TRBJ2-1; D uncertain. V shed 5 bases and J shed 9 bases, with 14 bases lying between them. This CDR3 has 12 residues. Germline CDR1 DFQATT, CDR2 SNEGSKA (reference sequence). CDR3 region: CSASLPFAEQFF. In nucleotides, the CDR3 is TGCAGTGCTTCTCTCCCTTTTGCTGAGCAGTTCTTC.

This clonotype was detected many times. This chain connects TRBV21-1 to TRBJ2-7. TRBV21-1 is noted as a pseudogene. The CDR3 has 15 residues. The CDR3 sequence: CASSKDRQDFYEQYF. The CDR3 DNA sequence: TGTGCCAGCAGCAAGGACCGGCAGGACTTCTACGAGCAGTACTTC.

This clonotype was recorded a few times. The chain couples TRBV15 to TRBJ2-1; D is undetermined. This CDR3 has 13 amino acids. The germline gives CDR1 LNHNV, CDR2 YYDKDF (reference sequence). V gave up 0 bases and J gave up 13 bases, with 13 bases separating them. CDR3 residues: CATSRDQASAQFF. The CDR3 DNA sequence: TGTGCCACCAGCAGAGATCAGGCCAGTGCACAGTTCTTC.

In this sample, this clonotype turned up a few times. The genes are TRBV20-1 and TRBJ2-7; 8 bases are shared with TRBD1. Germline loops: CDR1 DFQATT, CDR2 SNEGSKA (reference sequence). The CDR3 spans 16 residues. V lost 3 bases and J lost 1; bases outside the gene matches: 11. This CDR3 reads CSARPIEQGVSYEQYF. CDR3 in DNA: TGCAGTGCTAGGCCTATCGAACAGGGGGTATCCTACGAGCAGTACTTC.

This clonotype was seen many times. The J gene is TRBJ1-3, the V gene TRBV6-5; a weak D match, TRBD1 (5 bases). CDR1 and CDR2 (germline): MNHEY, SVGAGI. The CDR3 loop spans 12 amino acids. V lost 6 bases, J lost 9 bases, and 12 bases lay in between. The CDR3 nucleotides are TGTGCCAGCAGGGGGGGAATGGCCACCATATATTTT. Protein: CASRGGMATIYF.

This clonotype showed up just a few times. The CDR3 DNA reads TGTGCCAGCAGGGTTACTACAGGGGGCCCCCAACCGTACTTC. This sequence encodes CASRVTTGGPQPYF. The rearrangement uses TRBV2 and TRBJ2-7, with TRBD1 matching 9 bases. Trimming at V came to 6 bases and at J to 12 bases, leaving 15 bases not matched to a gene. Germline V gene sequence: CDR1 SNHLY, CDR2 FYNNEI. CDR3 size: 14 residues.

This clonotype was found many times. The chain couples TRBV20-1 to TRBJ2-7; no reliable D call. CDR3 length: 14 residues. Germline V lookup: CDR1 DFQATT, CDR2 SNEGSKA (reference sequence). Trimming took off 5 bases at V and 3 bases at J, with 17 bases between the two ends. CDR3 protein: CSAAAPKDHYEQYF. The CDR3 region has the DNA TGCAGTGCTGCGGCCCCGAAGGACCACTACGAGCAGTACTTC.

The sample holds many counts of this clonotype. V and J are TRBV20-1 and TRBJ1-5; D call uncertain. This CDR3 is built from 18 residues. V shed 0 bases and J shed 0 bases, with 18 bases lying between them. Germline assignment: CDR1 DFQATT and CDR2 SNEGSKA (reference sequence). CDR3 in DNA: TGCAGTGCTAGAGATACCCGCGCGGGTCCATATAGCAATCAGCCCCAGCATTTT. It is translated as CSARDTRAGPYSNQPQHF.